The 10 T cell receptor beta chains given below trace back to one sample, sequenced in a study of cytomegalovirus exposure and HLA in healthy donors. Amplification used 60 Vbeta primers and 13 Jbeta primers. Measured with immunoSEQ multiplex PCR; TCRdb has only the in-frame clones, and not every one. The top ten clones hold around a fifth of a sample with about 90,000 clones, over 60% of them seen once. The sample comprised PBMCs. The receptors derive from a woman in her 50s in good health and CMV-seropositive.

The chain combines TRBV14 with TRBJ2-1, with 7 bases fitting TRBD1. Losses at the gene ends were 4 bases for V and 3 bases for J; bases not matched to a gene: 6. CDR1 is SGHDN and CDR2 is FVKESK in the germline V gene. CDR3 length equals 15 residues. The CDR3 DNA reads TGTGCCAGCAGCCTCCCGACAGGGTACTACAATGAGCAGTTCTTC. Its protein is CASSLPTGYYNEQFF. The full variable domain, rest sourced from reference TRBV14 and TRBJ2-1, is EAGVTQFPSHSVIEKGQTVTLRCDPISGHDNLYWYRRVMGKEIKFLLHFVKESKQDESGMPNNRFLAERTGGTYSTLKVQPAELEDSGVYFCASSLPTGYYNEQFFGPGTRLTVL.

The rearrangement uses TRBV28 and TRBJ1-3; TRBD1 agrees at 8 bases. Germline V gene lookup returns CDR1 MDHEN and CDR2 SYDVKM. Losses at the gene ends were 6 bases for V and 8 bases for J; bases not matched to a gene: 9. The CDR3 consists of 14 residues. The CDR3 region has the DNA TGTGCCAGCAGAACCCAAGGACAGGGACACACCATATATTTT. Its translation: CASRTQGQGHTIYF.

The V and J genes are TRBV11-2 and TRBJ2-5; tentatively, D is TRBD2 (7 bases). CDR1 and CDR2 from the germline V gene are SGHAT and FQNNGV. The CDR3 consists of 14 residues. V lost 5 bases and J lost 5, with 15 bases in between. In nucleotides, the CDR3 is TGTGCCAGCAGCCTGGTGGGGGGGGCGGAGACCCAGTACTTC. The encoded protein is CASSLVGGAETQYF.

This clone was recorded once. The chain combines TRBV7-7 with TRBJ2-5; D remains unclear. Germline CDR1 is SSHAT and CDR2 is FNYEAQ (reference sequence). The CDR3 is made up of 13 amino acids. V shed 5 bases and J shed 1 base, with 8 bases lying between them. CDR3 nucleotide sequence: TGTGCCAGCAGCCCACGGTTCCAAGAGACCCAGTACTTC. This gives the protein CASSPRFQETQYF.

This clone was seen a few times. The chain joins TRBV18 to TRBJ1-1; D is unresolved. The V end was cut by 3 bases, the J end by 1 base, with 15 bases between. Germline-derived CDR1 and CDR2 are KGHSH and LQKENI. The CDR3 has 16 amino acids. The CDR3 loop is CASSPPKAGTNTEAFF. In nucleotides, the CDR3 is TGTGCCAGCTCACCGCCGAAGGCAGGCACGAACACTGAAGCTTTCTTT.

The chain employs TRBV30 and TRBJ1-4; a possible D gene is TRBD1 (5 bases). V lost 2 bases and J 7 bases, leaving 14 bases between the germline ends. Germline V gene data show CDR1 as GTSNPN and CDR2 as SVGIG (reference sequence). This CDR3 comprises 14 residues. CDR3 amino acids: CAWSRGLDAEKLFF. The DNA of the CDR3 is TGTGCCTGGAGTAGGGGTTTAGATGCTGAAAAACTGTTTTTT.

J is TRBJ1-2 and V is TRBV7-9; 8 nucleotides match TRBD1. The CDR3 consists of 13 residues. The V gene's germline CDR1 is SEHNR and CDR2 FQNEAQ (reference sequence). The V and J ends lost 1 base and 8 bases, in that order; junction bases with no gene match: 3. The CDR3 nucleotides are TGTGCCAGCAGCTTAGAGGCAGGGGGCGGCTACACCTTC. Encoded protein: CASSLEAGGGYTF. The whole variable domain, filled in from reference TRBV7-9 and TRBJ1-2, reads DTGVSQNPRHKITKRGQNVTFRCDPISEHNRLYWYRQTLGQGPEFLTYFQNEAQLEKSRLLSDRFSAERPKGSFSTLEIQRTEQGDSAMYLCASSLEAGGGYTFGSGTRLTVV.

The J gene is TRBJ1-2, the V gene TRBV29-1; D remains ambiguous. Looked up from germline, CDR1 is SQVTM and CDR2 is ANQGSEA. V lost 0 bases and J 3 bases, leaving 11 bases between the germline ends. The CDR3 loop spans 14 amino acids. CDR3 DNA sequence: TGCAGCGTTGAAGATCTAGGCCTGGACTATGGCTACACCTTC. It codes for CSVEDLGLDYGYTF. Full variable domain (outside the CDR3, taken from reference TRBV29-1 and TRBJ1-2): SAVISQKPSRDICQRGTSLTIQCQVDSQVTMMFWYRQQPGQSLTLIATANQGSEATYESGFVIDKFPISRPNLTFSTLTVSNMSPEDSSIYLCSVEDLGLDYGYTFGSGTRLTVV.

V and J are TRBV7-2 and TRBJ1-1; perhaps TRBD1 as D (5 bases). CDR3 length: 14 residues. The germline V gene encodes CDR1 SGHTA and CDR2 FQGNSA. The ends were cut back, 5 bases at V and 1 base at J, with 11 bases in the middle. CDR3 in amino acids: CASSPRERNTEAFF. The CDR3 coding sequence is TGTGCCAGCAGCCCCAGGGAAAGGAACACTGAAGCTTTCTTT.

V usage is TRBV28 and J usage is TRBJ2-5; D gene ambiguous. With 2 bases removed from V and 2 bases from J, the gap between germline ends came to 9 bases. The CDR3 is 14 amino acids. Germline V gives CDR1 MDHEN, CDR2 SYDVKM. The CDR3 protein is CASSLEALQETQYF. Written as DNA, the CDR3 is TGTGCCAGCAGTTTAGAGGCGCTACAAGAGACCCAGTACTTC.